This TCR beta chain was identified during a study of T cell repertoires in cytomegalovirus infection. The wider study: Both recently identified HLA-C-restricted and well-studied HLA-B-restricted CMV epitopes were used in the study. Carrying CMV and the relevant HLA type showed in public TCR beta signatures. Regarding the study as a whole: The ex vivo response showed dominance by HLA-C-restricted CMV-specific TCR beta clonotypes. Cumulative public TCR beta family frequency identified CMV carriers with the relevant HLA.

TCRdb ran MiXCR on the reads and lists one entry per CDR3 protein. The data hold under 500,000 distinct CDR3 sequences, with under 45% observed a single time. Worth noting for this clonotype: Its antigen is currently unknown.

V dropped 6 bases and J dropped 8 bases, with 16 bases sitting between them. CDR1 and CDR2 (germline): ENHRY, SYGVKD. The CDR3 sequence is 14 residues long. The clonotype originates from a human donor in good health (CMV status not recorded). Some clones in this sample may be carry-over from other donors' samples. The sample here was cultured PBMCs, taken from culture after CMV antigen stimulation. The rearrangement links TRBV10-3 to TRBJ1-4; D unclear. The CDR3 coding sequence is TGTGCCATCAGGGACTCTACCAGAGGGGAAAAACTGTTTTTT. It specifies CAIRDSTRGEKLFF.